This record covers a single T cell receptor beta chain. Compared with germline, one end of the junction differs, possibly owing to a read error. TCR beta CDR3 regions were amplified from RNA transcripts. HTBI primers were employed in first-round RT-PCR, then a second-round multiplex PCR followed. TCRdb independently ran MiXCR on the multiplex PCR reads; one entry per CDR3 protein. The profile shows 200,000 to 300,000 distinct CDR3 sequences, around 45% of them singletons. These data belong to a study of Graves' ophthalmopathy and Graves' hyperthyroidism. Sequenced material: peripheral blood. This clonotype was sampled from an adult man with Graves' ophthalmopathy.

The CDR3 is CASSYSQGNEKLFF. For the CDR3, the DNA is TGTGCCAGCAGTTACAGCCAGGGTAATGAAAAACTGTTTTTT. The rearrangement joins TRBV10-3 to TRBJ1-4; D is perhaps TRBD1 (5 bases). The CDR3 extends over 14 amino acids. Germline V gives CDR1 ENHRY, CDR2 SYGVKD.